The 8 T cell receptor beta chains listed next were all sequenced from one sample in a study of OX40 agonist ivuxolimab in advanced cancers. Only in-frame clones appear in the TCRdb table, and some are missing; sequencing was by immunoSEQ multiplex PCR. The table shows about 70,000 clones, with about 88% occurring only once. The specimen comprised CD4+ or CD8+ T cells sorted from blood, sampled in a trial of the OX40 agonist ivuxolimab. The source is an adult with an advanced solid tumor such as melanoma, head and neck, liver or kidney cancer.

The V and J genes are TRBV28 and TRBJ1-2; 9 nucleotides line up with TRBD1. CDR1 and CDR2 (germline): MDHEN, SYDVKM. V was pared by 3 bases and J by 4 bases, with 0 bases of the junction left unmatched. The CDR3 has 13 residues. The CDR3 sequence is CASSLDRGYGYTF. The CDR3 DNA follows: TGTGCCAGCAGTTTGGACAGGGGCTATGGCTACACCTTC.

This sequence joins TRBV10-3 and TRBJ1-1; 9 bases match TRBD1. The CDR3 covers 13 residues. Germline trimming cut 10 bases from V and 6 bases from J; bases unmatched to any gene: 9. Germline V lookup: CDR1 ENHRY, CDR2 SYGVKD. CDR3 coding DNA: TGTGCCACCGCCGTACAGGGGGCGGCTGAAGCTTTCTTT. Its translation: CATAVQGAAEAFF.

This clone was counted between two and nine times. This CDR3 reads CASSRRQGGLFSGNTIYF. The CDR3 DNA reads as TGTGCCAGCAGCCGACGACAGGGGGGATTATTCTCTGGAAACACCATATATTTT. The J gene is TRBJ1-3, the V gene TRBV5-5, with 9 positions matching TRBD1. Germline V lookup: CDR1 SGHKS, CDR2 YYEKEE (reference sequence). V lost 4 bases to trimming and J lost 0 bases; unmatched junction nucleotides: 11. This CDR3 is 18 amino acids long.

J is TRBJ2-1 and V is TRBV7-9; 8 bases are a match to TRBD2. Germline V gives CDR1 SEHNR, CDR2 FQNEAQ (reference sequence). The CDR3 length is 15 residues. Trimming at V came to 1 base and at J to 9 bases, leaving 8 bases not matched to a gene. This CDR3 is CASSLEGVSGAEQFF. The CDR3 DNA reads TGTGCCAGCAGCTTAGAAGGGGTTAGCGGGGCTGAGCAGTTCTTC.

This chain connects TRBV6-1 to TRBJ1-1; D uncertain. Per the germline V gene, CDR1 is MNHNS and CDR2 is SASEGT. CDR3 length equals 13 residues. V lost 7 bases to trimming and J lost 3 bases, with 12 bases between them. CDR3 region: CASIHNLDTEAFF. The CDR3 DNA follows: TGTGCCAGCATACATAACCTTGACACTGAAGCTTTCTTT.

V gene TRBV27 combines with J gene TRBJ2-5; D ambiguous. V lost 3 bases and J 5 bases, leaving 10 bases between the germline ends. This CDR3 contains 13 residues. Germline CDR1 and CDR2: MNHEY and SMNVEV (reference sequence). The CDR3 region is CASSFRAGETQYF. CDR3 DNA: TGTGCCAGCAGTTTTAGGGCCGGGGAGACCCAGTACTTC.

The V gene is TRBV27, the J gene TRBJ1-6; no clear D. The CDR3 is made up of 15 amino acids. The ends were cut back, 8 bases at V and 10 bases at J, with 21 bases in the middle. From germline, CDR1 is MNHEY and CDR2 SMNVEV (reference sequence). In DNA form, the CDR3 reads TGTGCCAGCGGCTCAATTATGACGTGGGGATCACCCCTCCACTTT. Its protein product is CASGSIMTWGSPLHF.

This clone came up a few times. The chain couples TRBV14 to TRBJ2-1; D gene ambiguous. CDR3 size: 16 residues. Germline CDR1 and CDR2: SGHDN and FVKESK. V shed 2 bases and J shed 1 base, with 12 bases lying between them. The CDR3 sequence: CASSQHLRASYNEQFF. The CDR3 coding sequence is TGTGCCAGCAGCCAACACCTGCGAGCATCCTACAATGAGCAGTTCTTC. Full variable domain (remainder filled in from reference TRBV14 and TRBJ2-1): EAGVTQFPSHSVIEKGQTVTLRCDPISGHDNLYWYRRVMGKEIKFLLHFVKESKQDESGMPNNRFLAERTGGTYSTLKVQPAELEDSGVYFCASSQHLRASYNEQFFGPGTRLTVL.